These 27 T cell receptor beta chains share one sample of origin, sequenced in a study of post-analysis software for immune sequencing data. The study's findings and limits: Compared with controls, patients had more of 4 to 6 TRBV segments, including TRBV5-6, TRBV5-1 and TRBV20-1.

What these receptors recognize is not known. Unique molecular identifiers were built into the TCR beta cDNA libraries. Via MiXCR, TCRdb re-called the PCR reads, giving one row per CDR3 protein. The data show a few hundred thousand distinct CDR3 sequences, 35% to 40% seen once. Sequenced input: blood. These receptors came from a girl aged 10 to 17 with multiple sclerosis.

The rearrangement uses TRBV20-1 and TRBJ2-1; D is uncertain. Trimming removed 3 bases from V and 7 bases from J, with 16 bases in between. Germline CDR1 DFQATT, CDR2 SNEGSKA (reference sequence). CDR3 length: 14 amino acids. The CDR3 nucleotides are TGCAGTGCTAGGTGGCTAGGCTTTAGAAATGAGCAGTTCTTC. Encoded protein: CSARWLGFRNEQFF.

The chain is built from TRBV29-1 and TRBJ2-3, with D unclear. The germline V and J ends were trimmed by 5 bases and 1 base, with 13 bases remaining between them. The CDR3 runs to 14 residues. Germline V gene lookup returns CDR1 SQVTM and CDR2 ANQGSEA. Here the CDR3 reads CSVPYFGGTDTQYF. In DNA, the CDR3 is TGCAGCGTTCCTTACTTCGGAGGCACAGATACGCAGTATTTT.

At least ten counts were recorded for this clonotype. The chain uses TRBV20-1 and TRBJ2-1, with TRBD1 as a possible D gene (6 bases). This CDR3 comprises 12 residues. The ends were cut back, 2 bases at V and 8 bases at J, with 10 bases in the middle. The germline V gene encodes CDR1 DFQATT and CDR2 SNEGSKA (reference sequence). The CDR3 DNA follows: TGCAGTGCTAGACACTACAGGGATGAGCAGTTCTTC. It codes for CSARHYRDEQFF.

The genes are TRBV2 and TRBJ2-5; 9 nucleotides align to TRBD1. V shed 9 bases, J shed 11 bases, and the junction held 10 bases outside the gene matches. Germline values: CDR1 SNHLY, CDR2 FYNNEI. CDR3 length: 12 residues. Here the CDR3 DNA reads TGTGCCAGTACCGGGACAGGGCAAGAGCAGTACTTC. Amino acid sequence: CASTGTGQEQYF.

This clonotype was picked up many times. This chain connects TRBV7-9 to TRBJ2-1; D unresolved. CDR1 SEHNR and CDR2 FQNEAQ come from the germline V gene (reference sequence). This CDR3 contains 16 residues. Trimming stripped 1 base from V and 6 bases from J, with 16 bases between. The CDR3 region is CASSLGPLDVGNEQFF. CDR3 DNA sequence: TGTGCCAGCAGCTTAGGCCCCTTGGACGTGGGCAATGAGCAGTTCTTC.

This clonotype was seen many times. V gene TRBV28 combines with J gene TRBJ2-5; TRBD1 or TRBD2 may be the D gene (6 bases each). Germline values: CDR1 MDHEN, CDR2 SYDVKM. Between the trimmed V and J ends, which lost 6 bases and 0 bases, there was a span of 14 bases. There are 15 residues in the CDR3. DNA for the CDR3: TGTGCCAGCAGAAATACGAGGGGGGACCAAGAGACCCAGTACTTC. Encoded protein: CASRNTRGDQETQYF.

This clonotype was picked up many times. The chain recombines TRBV29-1 with TRBJ2-1; TRBD2 aligns across 14 bases. J lost 12 bases, V lost 8 bases, and 9 bases had no gene match. Germline V gives CDR1 SQVTM, CDR2 ANQGSEA. The CDR3 runs to 13 residues. The CDR3 nucleotides are TGCAGCTCCGGGACTAGCGGGGGCCGAGGGCAGTTCTTC. Translation: CSSGTSGGRGQFF.

The J gene is TRBJ2-5, the V gene TRBV20-1; TRBD1 matches 8 bases. Per the germline V gene, CDR1 is DFQATT and CDR2 is SNEGSKA (reference sequence). With V trimmed by 6 bases and J by 1 base, 7 bases remained unmatched. The CDR3 totals 14 residues. For the CDR3, the DNA is TGCAGTGCGACCCGACAGGGGACCCAAGAGACCCAGTACTTC. This sequence encodes CSATRQGTQETQYF.

The gene calls are TRBV4-3 and TRBJ2-1, with unresolved D. This CDR3 is built from 16 residues. Between the trimmed V and J ends, which lost 0 bases and 0 bases, there was a span of 9 bases. The germline CDR1 and CDR2 sequences are LGHNA and YSLEER. The DNA for the CDR3 is TGCGCCAGCAGCCAAGATCAGGCCAACTCCTACAATGAGCAGTTCTTC. Its protein product is CASSQDQANSYNEQFF.

The chain recombines TRBV29-1 with TRBJ2-4; a possible D gene is TRBD1 (5 bases). The J call may be wrong; the DNA end is better matched by TRBJ2-7. This CDR3 has 11 residues. CDR1 is SQVTM and CDR2 is ANQGSEA in the germline V gene. CDR3 sequence reads: CSVTVSYEQYF. CDR3 bases: TGCAGCGTGACAGTGAGCTACGAGCAGTACTTC.

Here the CDR3 reads CASSLGVGKGYTF. CDR3 nucleotide sequence: TGTGCCAGCAGCTTGGGGGTCGGTAAGGGCTACACCTTC. V usage is TRBV7-2 and J usage is TRBJ1-2; tentative D call: TRBD1 (5 bases). The V gene's germline CDR1 is SGHTA and CDR2 FQGNSA. The CDR3 extends over 13 amino acids. V shed 3 bases and J shed 8 bases, with 13 bases lying between them. Using reference TRBV7-2 and TRBJ1-2 for the parts outside the CDR3, the full variable domain is GAGVSQSPSNKVTEKGKDVELRCDPISGHTALYWYRQSLGQGLEFLIYFQGNSAPDKSGLPSDRFSAERTGGSVSTLTIQRTQQEDSAVYLCASSLGVGKGYTFGSGTRLTVV.

This clonotype was observed many times. The chain has TRBV28 and TRBJ2-3, with 7 bases fitting TRBD2. The V gene end was trimmed by 2 bases and the J gene end by 2 bases; junction bases not matched to a gene: 13. The germline V gene has CDR1 MDHEN and CDR2 SYDVKM. This CDR3 has 18 amino acids. The CDR3 sequence: CASSLGYGGLADTDTQYF. The CDR3 DNA follows: TGTGCCAGCAGTTTAGGATATGGCGGGCTAGCGGACACAGATACGCAGTATTTT.

Turning to this clonotype: One base away lies a much larger clone, so this may be a sequencing read error. This sequence joins TRBV24-1 and TRBJ2-7; 9 bases align to TRBD1. The CDR3 is 16 residues long. CDR1 is KGHDR and CDR2 is SFDVKD in the germline V gene. CDR3 in DNA: TGTACCACCACCTTTGAGACAGGGGGATCGCCTTACGGGCAGTACTTC. It translates to CTTTFETGGSPYGQYF.

The sample holds many counts of this clonotype. The rearrangement uses TRBV7-2 and TRBJ1-2; 10 nucleotides match TRBD1. V gave up 5 bases and J gave up 1 base; unmatched junction bases: 7. Germline values: CDR1 SGHTA, CDR2 FQGNSA. This CDR3 region has 16 residues. This chain's CDR3 is CASSLSGTGVNYGYTF. DNA of the CDR3: TGTGCCAGCAGCCTATCCGGGACAGGGGTTAACTATGGCTACACCTTC.

This sequence joins TRBV6-1 and TRBJ1-1; possible D gene TRBD1, 5 bases. Trimming removed 2 bases from V and 1 base from J, with 8 bases in between. The CDR3 is made up of 14 amino acids. The germline gives CDR1 MNHNS, CDR2 SASEGT. CDR3 in amino acids: CASSEFGANTEAFF. The DNA of the CDR3 is TGTGCCAGCAGTGAATTCGGGGCGAACACTGAAGCTTTCTTT.

This clonotype was seen repeatedly, ten times or more. The rearrangement links TRBV7-3 to TRBJ1-2; unclear D gene. This CDR3 contains 13 residues. The germline CDR1 and CDR2 sequences are SGHTA and FQGTGA. The V gene lost 0 bases and the J gene lost 6 bases, with 8 bases spanning the gap. The CDR3 protein is CASSLTQGNGYTF. The CDR3 DNA follows: TGTGCCAGCAGCTTAACCCAAGGGAATGGCTACACCTTC.

The V call is TRBV15, the J call TRBJ1-5, with D unresolved. Germline V gene data show CDR1 as LNHNV and CDR2 as YYDKDF (reference sequence). The CDR3 loop spans 18 amino acids. The ends were cut back, 1 base at V and 2 bases at J, with 18 bases in the middle. This CDR3 is CATSRVELAIDGNQPQHF. Here the CDR3 DNA reads TGTGCCACCAGCAGAGTAGAGTTAGCCATAGACGGCAATCAGCCCCAGCATTTT.

This clonotype has a count of ten or more. The chain is built from TRBV24-1 and TRBJ2-1, with TRBD2 as a possible D gene (6 bases). This CDR3 region has 14 residues. Germline CDR1 and CDR2: KGHDR and SFDVKD. Trimming pared 0 bases from V and 10 bases from J, leaving 12 bases between. CDR3 bases: TGTGCCACCAGTGATTTGACCACTAGCAGCGAGCAGTTCTTC. Translating gives CATSDLTTSSEQFF.

The V and J genes are TRBV5-1 and TRBJ1-5; tentatively, D is TRBD1 (5 bases). The germline V gene encodes CDR1 SGHRS and CDR2 YFSETQ. V lost 0 bases to trimming and J lost 6 bases, with 13 bases between them. The CDR3 is 15 amino acids. CDR3 in DNA: TGCGCCAGCAGCTTGGTCGGGGATGGGACTCAGCCCCAGCATTTT. Its translation is CASSLVGDGTQPQHF. The full variable domain, in which reference TRBV5-1 and TRBJ1-5 provide the parts outside the CDR3, is KAGVTQTPRYLIKTRGQQVTLSCSPISGHRSVSWYQQTPGQGLQFLFEYFSETQRNKGNFPGRFSGRQFSNSRSEMNVSTLELGDSALYLCASSLVGDGTQPQHFGDGTRLSIL.

On this clonotype: Since a much larger clone is just one base distant, this may be a read error. The chain has TRBV5-1 and TRBJ1-6, with TRBD1 identical over 9 bases. Per germline, CDR1 SGHRS and CDR2 YFSETQ. V was clipped by 3 bases and J by 9 bases; unmatched bases: 7. The CDR3 covers 15 residues. Here the CDR3 DNA reads TGCGCCAGCAGCTGGACCGGGACAGGGCGTTCACCCCTCCACTTT. Protein product: CASSWTGTGRSPLHF.

Of note for this clonotype: One base away lies a much larger clone, so this may be a sequencing read error. This chain links TRBV20-1 with TRBJ2-1, with 14 bases matching TRBD2. J lost 13 bases, V lost 0 bases, and 8 bases had no gene match. Germline V gene lookup returns CDR1 DFQATT and CDR2 SNEGSKA (reference sequence). This CDR3 has 15 amino acids. CDR3 protein: CSARDGTSGGETQFF. In nucleotides, the CDR3 is TGCAGTGCTAGAGATGGGACTAGCGGGGGAGAGACCCAGTTCTTC.

The chain employs TRBV12-3 or TRBV12-4 and TRBJ1-1; D call uncertain. This CDR3 contains 16 residues. V lost 1 base and J 3 bases, leaving 15 bases between the germline ends. CDR3 amino acids: CASSLEGKRWDTEAFF. DNA for the CDR3: TGTGCCAGCAGTTTAGAAGGCAAGAGGTGGGACACTGAAGCTTTCTTT.

The V call is TRBV29-1, the J call TRBJ2-5; D is unresolved. V lost 2 bases and J 2 bases, leaving 9 bases between the germline ends. CDR1 SQVTM and CDR2 ANQGSEA come from the germline V gene. This CDR3 contains 13 residues. CDR3 sequence (DNA): TGCAGCGTTGAAAAACGACTTCAAGAGACCCAGTACTTC. Its translation: CSVEKRLQETQYF.

Comments on this clonotype: A much more abundant neighbour one base away suggests this may be a read error. The J gene is TRBJ2-7, the V gene TRBV15; D might be TRBD2 (5 bases). The CDR3 runs to 16 residues. In germline, CDR1 is LNHNV, CDR2 YYDKDF (reference sequence). Trimming left V 1 base short and J 2 bases short, with 15 bases between. Here the CDR3 reads CATSRGGGLDAYEQYF. The DNA of the CDR3 is TGTGCCACCAGCAGAGGAGGCGGGTTGGACGCCTACGAGCAGTACTTC.

V is TRBV19 and J is TRBJ1-1; possibly TRBD1 for D (5 bases). Between the trimmed V and J ends, which lost 0 bases and 8 bases, there was a span of 13 bases. The V gene's germline CDR1 is LNHDA and CDR2 SQIVND (reference sequence). CDR3 size: 14 residues. CDR3 in DNA: TGTGCCAGTAGTATAGATCCTAATGACAGAGAAGCTTTCTTT. It specifies CASSIDPNDREAFF.

The V and J genes are TRBV9 and TRBJ2-4; D perhaps matches TRBD1 (5 bases). V dropped 0 bases and J dropped 0 bases, with 10 bases sitting between them. CDR3 length: 16 residues. CDR1 SGDLS and CDR2 YYNGEE come from the germline V gene. The CDR3 spells CASSVGGRRAKNIQYF. The CDR3, as DNA: TGTGCCAGCAGCGTAGGGGGCAGACGAGCCAAAAACATTCAGTACTTC.

With respect to this clonotype: A much more abundant neighbour one base away suggests this may be a read error. V usage is TRBV5-1 and J usage is TRBJ2-5, with 7 positions matching TRBD2. Germline lookup yields CDR1 SGHRS and CDR2 YFSETQ. The CDR3 spans 16 residues. V gave up 3 bases and J gave up 2 bases; unmatched junction bases: 10. As DNA, the CDR3 is TGCGCCAGCAGCTCGGCCCCGGGGGGTATTCAAGAGACCCAGTACTTC. The encoded protein is CASSSAPGGIQETQYF.